Listed below are T cell receptor beta chains from one sample, sequenced in a study of T cell repertoires in cytomegalovirus infection. Which antigens these TCRs recognize remains unknown. One entry per CDR3 protein, called by TCRdb with MiXCR from the reads. This table has roughly 350,000 distinct CDR3 sequences, about 35% appearing once. The source was cultured PBMCs, collected from culture after CMV antigen stimulation. The origin of the receptors is a human donor in good health (CMV status not recorded). Some clones in this sample may be carry-over from other donors' samples. CDR3s include the opening cysteine and the closing phenylalanine or tryptophan. Fields, in order: D gene, V gene, J gene, clone size, CDR3 DNA, CDR3 protein. The D gene is left open where the match is weak. Clone size is shown for a subset of rows, as once, few, many or a class of expanded clone.

D: -
V: TRBV4-1
J: TRBJ2-5
size: -
DNA: TGCGCCAGCAGCCCTCGTTTGAAAGAGACCCAGTACTTC
CDR3: CASSPRLKETQYF

D: TRBD2
V: TRBV7-2
J: TRBJ2-1
size: -
DNA: TGTGCCAGCAGCAGGACTAGCGGGGTCTTTTATGAGCAGTTCTTC
CDR3: CASSRTSGVFYEQFF

D: TRBD2
V: TRBV7-2
J: TRBJ2-3
size: -
DNA: TGTGCCAGCAGCCCCCGGACTAGCGGGAGGGGCACAGATACGCAGTATTTT
CDR3: CASSPRTSGRGTDTQYF

D: -
V: TRBV6-1
J: TRBJ2-7
size: -
DNA: TGTGCCAGCAGCCAGGGGATCTCCTACGAGCAGTACTTC
CDR3: CASSQGISYEQYF

D: TRBD1
V: TRBV28
J: TRBJ1-2
size: -
DNA: TGTGCCAGCAGTTTAGGGACAGCAAGCTACGCCTTC
CDR3: CASSLGTASYAF

D: -
V: TRBV28
J: TRBJ2-6
size: -
DNA: TGTGCCAGCAGTACACAGGGCTCTGGGGCCAACGTCCTGACTTTC
CDR3: CASSTQGSGANVLTF

D: -
V: TRBV7-2
J: TRBJ2-3
size: many
DNA: TGTGCCAGCAGCTTACAGGAGGGTAGCACAGATACGCAGTATTTT
CDR3: CASSLQEGSTDTQYF

D: TRBD2
V: TRBV6-8
J: TRBJ2-2
size: -
DNA: TGTGCCAGCAGTTACGTAGCGGGAGTGATCGGGGAGCTGTTTTTT
CDR3: CASSYVAGVIGELFF

D: TRBD2
V: TRBV27
J: TRBJ2-1
size: -
DNA: TGTGCCAGCAGTTCAGGACTAGCGACATATGAGCAGTTCTTC
CDR3: CASSSGLATYEQFF

D: -
V: TRBV7-9
J: TRBJ2-7
size: -
DNA: TGTGCCAGCAGCTTAGACGGGACCTTATCCTACGAGCAGTACTTC
CDR3: CASSLDGTLSYEQYF

D: -
V: TRBV7-2
J: TRBJ1-3
size: many
DNA: TGTGCCAGCAGCTTAGGCGACTTGGGCCTAGGAAACACCATATATTTT
CDR3: CASSLGDLGLGNTIYF

D: -
V: TRBV28
J: TRBJ2-4
size: few
DNA: TGTGCCAGCAGTTTAAAGGGGAACATTCAGTACTTC
CDR3: CASSLKGNIQYF

D: TRBD2
V: TRBV7-4
J: TRBJ2-1
size: few
DNA: TGTGCCAGCAGCTCCCCCCTCCTAGCGGGAGCCCGCTCCTACAATGAGCAGTTCTTC
CDR3: CASSSPLLAGARSYNEQFF

D: TRBD2
V: TRBV2
J: TRBJ2-1
size: few
DNA: TGTGCCAGCAGCGGGACTAGGAGACAAAGTGAGCAGTTCTTC
CDR3: CASSGTRRQSEQFF

D: -
V: TRBV11-2
J: TRBJ2-1
size: -
DNA: TGTGCCAGCAGCACAGATGGGTCCTACAATGAGCAGTTCTTC
CDR3: CASSTDGSYNEQFF

D: -
V: TRBV4-1
J: TRBJ2-2
size: few
DNA: TGCGCCAGCAGCCAAGATAATATACTAAACACCGGGGAGCTGTTTTTT
CDR3: CASSQDNILNTGELFF

D: -
V: TRBV7-2
J: TRBJ2-4
size: medium-sized
DNA: TGTGCCAGCAGGTCGGCCGGGCCGCAAAACATTCAGTACTTC
CDR3: CASRSAGPQNIQYF

D: -
V: TRBV12-3/TRBV12-4
J: TRBJ2-5
size: few
DNA: TGTGCCAGCACCCTCTATTCGGGCGAGACCCAGTACTTC
CDR3: CASTLYSGETQYF

D: -
V: TRBV4-1
J: TRBJ1-2
size: -
DNA: TGCGCCAGCAGCCAAAATTGGCTAGGGGCAGGGGTAGACTATGGCTACACCTTC
CDR3: CASSQNWLGAGVDYGYTF

D: TRBD1
V: TRBV11-3
J: TRBJ2-3
size: -
DNA: TGTGCCAGCAGCTCGACAGGGGGCGGGGCAGATACGCAGTATTTT
CDR3: CASSSTGGGADTQYF

D: TRBD2
V: TRBV2
J: TRBJ2-1
size: -
DNA: TGTGCCAGCACCCGGGAAGCGGGAGCTTATGAGCAGTTCTTC
CDR3: CASTREAGAYEQFF

D: -
V: TRBV9
J: TRBJ1-2
size: -
DNA: TGTGCCAGCAGCCTACAGGGAACATACAACTATGGCTACACCTTC
CDR3: CASSLQGTYNYGYTF

D: -
V: TRBV11-2
J: TRBJ2-3
size: many
DNA: TGTGCCAGCAGCCAGATTGGGGGGCGGGATACGCAGTATTTT
CDR3: CASSQIGGRDTQYF